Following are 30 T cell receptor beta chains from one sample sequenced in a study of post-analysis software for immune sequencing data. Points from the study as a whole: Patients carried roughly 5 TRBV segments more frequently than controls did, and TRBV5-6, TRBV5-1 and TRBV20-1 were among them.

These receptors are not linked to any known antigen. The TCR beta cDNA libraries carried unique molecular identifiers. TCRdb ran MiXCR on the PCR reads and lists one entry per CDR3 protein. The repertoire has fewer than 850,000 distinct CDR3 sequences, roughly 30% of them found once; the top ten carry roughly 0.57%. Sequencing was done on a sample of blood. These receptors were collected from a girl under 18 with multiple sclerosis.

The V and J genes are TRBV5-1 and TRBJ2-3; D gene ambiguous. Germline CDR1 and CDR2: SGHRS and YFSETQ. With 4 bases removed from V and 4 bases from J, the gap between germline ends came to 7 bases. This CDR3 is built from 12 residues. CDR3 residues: CASSMPADTQYF. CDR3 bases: TGCGCCAGCAGCATGCCCGCAGATACGCAGTATTTT.

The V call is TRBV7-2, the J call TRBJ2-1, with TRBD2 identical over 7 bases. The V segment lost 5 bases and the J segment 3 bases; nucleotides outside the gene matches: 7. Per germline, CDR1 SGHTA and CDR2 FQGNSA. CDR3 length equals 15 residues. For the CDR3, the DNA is TGTGCCAGCAGCAGACCGGGAGGTATCTACAATGAGCAGTTCTTC. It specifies CASSRPGGIYNEQFF. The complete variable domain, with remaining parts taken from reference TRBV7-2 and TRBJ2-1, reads GAGVSQSPSNKVTEKGKDVELRCDPISGHTALYWYRQSLGQGLEFLIYFQGNSAPDKSGLPSDRFSAERTGGSVSTLTIQRTQQEDSAVYLCASSRPGGIYNEQFFGPGTRLTVL.

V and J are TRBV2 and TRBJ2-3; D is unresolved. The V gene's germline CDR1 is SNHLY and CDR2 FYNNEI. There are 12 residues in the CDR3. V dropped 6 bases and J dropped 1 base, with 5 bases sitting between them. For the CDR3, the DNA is TGTGCCAGCAGGCAGGGCACAGATACGCAGTATTTT. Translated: CASRQGTDTQYF.

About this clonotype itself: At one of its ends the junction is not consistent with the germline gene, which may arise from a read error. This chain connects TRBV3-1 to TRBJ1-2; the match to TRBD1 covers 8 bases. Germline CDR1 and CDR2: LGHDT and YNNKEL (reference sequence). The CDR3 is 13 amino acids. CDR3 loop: CAGSQQDRVGYTF. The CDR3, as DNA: TGTGCCGGCAGCCAACAGGACAGGGTTGGCTACACCTTC.

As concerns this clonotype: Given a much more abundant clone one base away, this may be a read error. This chain's CDR3 is CAISEPGDEQFF. The CDR3, as DNA: TGTGCCATCAGTGAGCCAGGGGATGAGCAGTTCTTC. The chain is built from TRBV10-3 and TRBJ2-1, with D perhaps TRBD1 (6 bases). From germline, CDR1 is ENHRY and CDR2 SYGVKD. The CDR3 totals 12 residues. V lost 2 bases and J 8 bases, leaving 7 bases between the germline ends.

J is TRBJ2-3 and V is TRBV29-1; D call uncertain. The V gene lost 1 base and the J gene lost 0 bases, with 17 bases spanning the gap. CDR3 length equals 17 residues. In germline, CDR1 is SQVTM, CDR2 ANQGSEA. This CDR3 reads CSVEVMLARTSTDTQYF. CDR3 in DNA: TGCAGCGTTGAAGTCATGTTAGCCCGAACTAGCACAGATACGCAGTATTTT.

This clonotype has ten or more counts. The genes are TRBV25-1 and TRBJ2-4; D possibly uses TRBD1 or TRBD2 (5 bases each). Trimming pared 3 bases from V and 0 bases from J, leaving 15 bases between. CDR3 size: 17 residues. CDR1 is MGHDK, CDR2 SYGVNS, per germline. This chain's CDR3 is CASSESGTRIAKNIQYF. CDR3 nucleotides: TGTGCCAGCAGTGAGTCCGGGACGCGAATAGCCAAAAACATTCAGTACTTC.

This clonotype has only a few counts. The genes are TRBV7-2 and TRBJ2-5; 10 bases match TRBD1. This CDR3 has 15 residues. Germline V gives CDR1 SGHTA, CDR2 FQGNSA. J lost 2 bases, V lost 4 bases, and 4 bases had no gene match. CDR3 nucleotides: TGTGCCAGCAGCTCAGAGGGACAGGGGCAAGAGACCCAGTACTTC. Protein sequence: CASSSEGQGQETQYF.

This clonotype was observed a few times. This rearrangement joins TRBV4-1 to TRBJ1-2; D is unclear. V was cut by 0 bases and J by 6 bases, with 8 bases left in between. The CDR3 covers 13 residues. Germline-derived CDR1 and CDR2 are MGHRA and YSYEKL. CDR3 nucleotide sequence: TGCGCCAGCAGCCAAGAAGCCCTGGATGGCTACACCTTC. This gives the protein CASSQEALDGYTF.

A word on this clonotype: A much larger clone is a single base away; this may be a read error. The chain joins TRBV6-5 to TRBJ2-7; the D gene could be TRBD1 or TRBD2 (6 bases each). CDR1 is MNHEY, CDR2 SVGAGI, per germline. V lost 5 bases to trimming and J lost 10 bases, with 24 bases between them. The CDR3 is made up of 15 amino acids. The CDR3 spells CASSRMGGLEEIQYF. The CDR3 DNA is TGTGCCAGCAGTCGCATGGGGGGCCTGGAAGAGATCCAGTACTTC.

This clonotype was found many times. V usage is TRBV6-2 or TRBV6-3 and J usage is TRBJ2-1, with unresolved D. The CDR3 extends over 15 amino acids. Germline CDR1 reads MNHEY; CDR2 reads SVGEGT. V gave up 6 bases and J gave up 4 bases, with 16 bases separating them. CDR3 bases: TGTGCCAGCAGACCCACTAAAGTCTGGTACAATGAGCAGTTCTTC. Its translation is CASRPTKVWYNEQFF.

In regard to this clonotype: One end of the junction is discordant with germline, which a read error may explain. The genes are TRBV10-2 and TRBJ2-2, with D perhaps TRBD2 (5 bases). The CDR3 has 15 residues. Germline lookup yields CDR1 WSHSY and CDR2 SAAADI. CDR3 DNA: TGCGCCAGCAGTGGACTCGGGCCGAACACCGGGGAGCGGTTTTTT. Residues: CASSGLGPNTGERFF.

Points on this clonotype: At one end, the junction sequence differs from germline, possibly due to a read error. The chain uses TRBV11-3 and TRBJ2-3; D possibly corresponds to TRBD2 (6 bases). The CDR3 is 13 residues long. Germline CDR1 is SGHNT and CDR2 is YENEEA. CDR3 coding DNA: TGTGCCAACAGCGCGGGGACCACAGATACGCAGTATTTT. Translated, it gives CANSAGTTDTQYF.

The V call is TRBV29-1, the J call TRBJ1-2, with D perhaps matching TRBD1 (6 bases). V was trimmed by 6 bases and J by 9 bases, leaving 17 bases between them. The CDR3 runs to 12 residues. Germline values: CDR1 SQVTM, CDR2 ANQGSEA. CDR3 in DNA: TGCAGCGTGGTCGCCAGGGGTAGTCGCTACACCTTC. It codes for CSVVARGSRYTF.

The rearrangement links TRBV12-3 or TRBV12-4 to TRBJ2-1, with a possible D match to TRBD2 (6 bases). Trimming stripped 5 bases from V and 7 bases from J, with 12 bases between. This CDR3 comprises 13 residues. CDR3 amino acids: CASSRGGRNEQFF. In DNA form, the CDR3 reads TGTGCCAGCAGTCGGGGAGGAAGGAATGAGCAGTTCTTC.

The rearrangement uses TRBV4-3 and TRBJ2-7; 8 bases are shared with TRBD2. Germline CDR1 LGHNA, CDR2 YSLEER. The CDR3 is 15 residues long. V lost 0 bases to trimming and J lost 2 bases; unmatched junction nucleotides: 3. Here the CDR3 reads CASSQDGSGTYEQYF. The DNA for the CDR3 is TGCGCCAGCAGCCAAGATGGTAGCGGGACCTACGAGCAGTACTTC.

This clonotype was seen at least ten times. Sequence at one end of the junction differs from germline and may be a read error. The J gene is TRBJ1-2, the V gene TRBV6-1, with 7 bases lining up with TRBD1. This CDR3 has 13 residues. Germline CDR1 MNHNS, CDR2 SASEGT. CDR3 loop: CASSTDRDYGYTF. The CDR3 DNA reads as TGCGCCAGCAGCACCGACAGGGACTATGGCTACACCTTC.

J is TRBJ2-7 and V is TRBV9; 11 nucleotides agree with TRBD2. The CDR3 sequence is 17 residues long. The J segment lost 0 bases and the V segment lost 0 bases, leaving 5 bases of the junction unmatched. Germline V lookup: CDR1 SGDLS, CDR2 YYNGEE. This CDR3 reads CASSVGASGRSSYEQYF. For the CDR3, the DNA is TGTGCCAGCAGCGTAGGGGCTAGCGGGAGGAGCTCCTACGAGCAGTACTTC.

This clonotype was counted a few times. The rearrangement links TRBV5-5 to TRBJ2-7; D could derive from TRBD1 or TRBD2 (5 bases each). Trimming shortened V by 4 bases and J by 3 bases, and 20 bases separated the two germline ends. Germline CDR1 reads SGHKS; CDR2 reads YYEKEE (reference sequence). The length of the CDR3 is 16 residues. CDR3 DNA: TGTGCCAGCAGCCCAGAGGGGTTGGACGGAGGCTACGAGCAGTACTTC. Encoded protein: CASSPEGLDGGYEQYF.

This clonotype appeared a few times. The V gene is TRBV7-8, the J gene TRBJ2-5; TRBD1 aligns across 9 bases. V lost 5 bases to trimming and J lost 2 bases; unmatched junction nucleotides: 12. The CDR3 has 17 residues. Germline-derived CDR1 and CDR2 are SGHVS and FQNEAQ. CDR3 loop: CASSLRFGTGWQETQYF. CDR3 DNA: TGTGCCAGCAGCCTCCGGTTCGGGACAGGGTGGCAAGAGACCCAGTACTTC.

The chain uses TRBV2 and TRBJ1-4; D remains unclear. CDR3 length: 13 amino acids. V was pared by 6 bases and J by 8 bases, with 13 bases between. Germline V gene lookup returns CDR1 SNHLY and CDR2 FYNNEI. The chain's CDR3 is CASRWRVREKLFF. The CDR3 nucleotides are TGTGCCAGCAGGTGGCGGGTACGCGAAAAACTGTTTTTT.

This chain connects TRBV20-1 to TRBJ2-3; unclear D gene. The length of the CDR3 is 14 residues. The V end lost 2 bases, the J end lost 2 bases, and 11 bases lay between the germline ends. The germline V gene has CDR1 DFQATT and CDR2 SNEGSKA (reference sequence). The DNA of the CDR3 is TGCAGTGCTAGACCCCTCGTAACCACAGATACGCAGTATTTT. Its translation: CSARPLVTTDTQYF.

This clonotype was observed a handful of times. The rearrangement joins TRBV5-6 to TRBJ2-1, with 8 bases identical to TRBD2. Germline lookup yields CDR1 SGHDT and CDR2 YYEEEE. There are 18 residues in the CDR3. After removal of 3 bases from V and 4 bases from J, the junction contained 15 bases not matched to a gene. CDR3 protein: CASSSLRITSGAYNEQFF. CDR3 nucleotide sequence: TGTGCCAGCAGCTCCTTAAGAATCACTAGCGGCGCATACAATGAGCAGTTCTTC.

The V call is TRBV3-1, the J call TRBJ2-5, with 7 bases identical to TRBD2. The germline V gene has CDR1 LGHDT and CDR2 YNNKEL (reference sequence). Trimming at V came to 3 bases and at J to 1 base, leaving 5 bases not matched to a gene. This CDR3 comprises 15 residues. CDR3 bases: TGTGCCAGCAGCCACCCCGGACTAGTCCAAGAGACCCAGTACTTC. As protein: CASSHPGLVQETQYF.

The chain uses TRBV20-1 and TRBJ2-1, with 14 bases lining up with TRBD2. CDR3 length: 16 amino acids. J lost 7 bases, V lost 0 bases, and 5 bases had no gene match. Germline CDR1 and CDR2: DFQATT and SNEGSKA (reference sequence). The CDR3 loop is CSARETSGRAWNEQFF. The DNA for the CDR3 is TGCAGTGCTAGAGAGACTAGCGGGAGGGCCTGGAATGAGCAGTTCTTC.

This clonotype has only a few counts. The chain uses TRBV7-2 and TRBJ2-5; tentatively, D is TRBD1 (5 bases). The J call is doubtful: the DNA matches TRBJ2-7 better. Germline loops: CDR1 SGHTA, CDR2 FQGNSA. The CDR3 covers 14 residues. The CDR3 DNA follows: TGTGCCAGCAGCTTAGGTCTAGGGGCCTACGAGCAGTACTTC. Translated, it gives CASSLGLGAYEQYF.

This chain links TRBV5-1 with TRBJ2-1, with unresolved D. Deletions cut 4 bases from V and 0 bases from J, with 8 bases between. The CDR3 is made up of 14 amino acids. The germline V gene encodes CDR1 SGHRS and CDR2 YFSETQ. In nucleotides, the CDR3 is TGCGCCAGCAGCACCCAGAGCTCCTACAATGAGCAGTTCTTC. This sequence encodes CASSTQSSYNEQFF.

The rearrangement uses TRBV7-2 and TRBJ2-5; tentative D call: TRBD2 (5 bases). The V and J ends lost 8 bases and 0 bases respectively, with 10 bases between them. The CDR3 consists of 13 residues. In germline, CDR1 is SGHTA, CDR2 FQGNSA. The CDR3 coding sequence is TGTGCCAGCGGCGGGCAGTACCAAGAGACCCAGTACTTC. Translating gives CASGGQYQETQYF.

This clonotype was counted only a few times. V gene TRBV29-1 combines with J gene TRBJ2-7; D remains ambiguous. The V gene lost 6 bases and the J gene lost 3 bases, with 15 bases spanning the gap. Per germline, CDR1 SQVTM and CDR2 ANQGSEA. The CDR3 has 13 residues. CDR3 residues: CSVGPGKNYEQYF. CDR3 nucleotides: TGCAGCGTAGGGCCGGGCAAAAACTACGAGCAGTACTTC.

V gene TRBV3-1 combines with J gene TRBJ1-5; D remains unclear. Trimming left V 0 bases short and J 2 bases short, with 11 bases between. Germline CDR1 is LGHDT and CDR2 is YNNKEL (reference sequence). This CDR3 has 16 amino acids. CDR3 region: CASSQDSGNGNQPQHF. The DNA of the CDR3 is TGTGCCAGCAGCCAAGATTCGGGAAATGGCAATCAGCCCCAGCATTTT.